The clone carrying this TCR beta chain has only a few counts. Its antigen is still unknown. Within the sample, other DNA sequences also encode this same CDR3. These data come from a study of vaccination effects on CD4 cells after COVID-19. The V gene's germline CDR1 is MNHEY and CDR2 SVGAGI. The CDR3 totals 14 residues. V lost 7 bases and J lost 4; bases outside the gene matches: 6. In the ViraFEST assay, antigen-specific CD4+ clonotypes were identified by expansion after peptide-pool stimulation. After roughly eleven days in culture, the CD4+ T cells were isolated. Two doses of either BNT162b2 or mRNA-1273 were given to each participant. Sequencing used immunoSEQ multiplex PCR; TCRdb keeps in-frame clones, though not all of them. The sample shows about 22,000 clones, approximately 77% of them seen only once. Broader study findings: Clones that were induced by infection or by vaccine showed marked contraction late after vaccination.

V is TRBV6-5 and J is TRBJ2-7, with TRBD1 matching over 11 bases. The clonotype comes from a human donor who received a COVID-19 vaccine. The source material was CD4+ T cells from PBMCs cultured with HCoV-NL63 spike peptides, sampled after COVID-19 vaccination. CDR3 loop: CASNRDRGRYEQYF. CDR3 DNA sequence: TGTGCCAGCAATCGGGACAGGGGGAGGTACGAGCAGTACTTC.